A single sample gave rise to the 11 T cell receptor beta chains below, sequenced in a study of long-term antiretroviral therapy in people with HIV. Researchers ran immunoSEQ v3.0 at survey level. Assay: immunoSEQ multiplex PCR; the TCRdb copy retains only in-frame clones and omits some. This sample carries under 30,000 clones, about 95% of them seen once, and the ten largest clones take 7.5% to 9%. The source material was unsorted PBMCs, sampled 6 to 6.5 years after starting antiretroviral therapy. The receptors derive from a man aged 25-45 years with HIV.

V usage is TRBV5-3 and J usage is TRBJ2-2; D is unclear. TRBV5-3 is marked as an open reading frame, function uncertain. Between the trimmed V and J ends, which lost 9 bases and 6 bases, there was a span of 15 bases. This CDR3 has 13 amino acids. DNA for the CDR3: TGTGCCAACGCCCCCTGTAGTGCCGGGGAGCTGTTTTTT. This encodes CANAPCSAGELFF.

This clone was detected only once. CDR3 region: CASSFAPGLAATDTQYF. The CDR3 DNA reads as TGTGCCAGCAGCTTTGCCCCGGGACTAGCGGCCACAGATACGCAGTATTTT. This chain links TRBV7-2 with TRBJ2-3; the match to TRBD2 covers 11 bases. J lost 2 bases, V lost 3 bases, and 7 bases had no gene match. Germline V gene sequence: CDR1 SGHTA, CDR2 FQGNSA. This CDR3 spans 17 amino acids. The whole variable domain, filled in from reference TRBV7-2 and TRBJ2-3, reads GAGVSQSPSNKVTEKGKDVELRCDPISGHTALYWYRQSLGQGLEFLIYFQGNSAPDKSGLPSDRFSAERTGGSVSTLTIQRTQQEDSAVYLCASSFAPGLAATDTQYFGPGTRLTVL.

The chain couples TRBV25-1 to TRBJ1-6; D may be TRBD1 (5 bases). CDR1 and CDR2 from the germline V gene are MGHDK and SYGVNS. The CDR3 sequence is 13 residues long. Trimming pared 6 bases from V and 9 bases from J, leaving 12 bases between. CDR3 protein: CASRDIGSSPLHF. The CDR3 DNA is TGTGCCAGCAGGGACATAGGGAGTTCACCCCTCCACTTT.

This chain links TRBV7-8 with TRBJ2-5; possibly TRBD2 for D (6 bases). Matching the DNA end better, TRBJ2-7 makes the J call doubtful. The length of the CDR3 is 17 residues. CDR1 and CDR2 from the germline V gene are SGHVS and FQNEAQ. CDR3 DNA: TGTGCCAGCAGCTTAGCGTCGAGTGGGACTTCTCGGTACGAGCAGTACTTC. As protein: CASSLASSGTSRYEQYF.

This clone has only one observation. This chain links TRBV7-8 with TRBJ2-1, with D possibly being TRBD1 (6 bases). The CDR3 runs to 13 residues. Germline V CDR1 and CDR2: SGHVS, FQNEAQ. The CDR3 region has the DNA TGTGCGGGGGCTAGGGCGCTGGGCAATGAGCAGTTCTTC. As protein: CAGARALGNEQFF. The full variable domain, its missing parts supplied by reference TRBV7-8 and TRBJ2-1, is GAGVSQSPRYKVAKRGQDVALRCDPISGHVSLFWYQQALGQGPEFLTYFQNEAQLDKSGLPSDRFFAERPEGSVSTLKIQRTQQEDSAVYLCAGARALGNEQFFGPGTRLTVL.

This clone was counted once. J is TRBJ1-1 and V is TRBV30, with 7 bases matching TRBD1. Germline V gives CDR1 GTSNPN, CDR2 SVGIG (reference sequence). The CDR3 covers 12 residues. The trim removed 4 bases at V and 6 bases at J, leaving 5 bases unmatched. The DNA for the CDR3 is TGTGCCTGGAACAGGGGTGCCCCTGAAGCTTTCTTT. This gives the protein CAWNRGAPEAFF.

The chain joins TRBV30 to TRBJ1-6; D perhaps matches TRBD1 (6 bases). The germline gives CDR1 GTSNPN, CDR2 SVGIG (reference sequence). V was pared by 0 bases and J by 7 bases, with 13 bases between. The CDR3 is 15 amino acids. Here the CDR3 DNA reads TGTGCCTGGAGTGTATCGGCCAGGGGAAATTCACCCCTCCACTTT. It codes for CAWSVSARGNSPLHF.

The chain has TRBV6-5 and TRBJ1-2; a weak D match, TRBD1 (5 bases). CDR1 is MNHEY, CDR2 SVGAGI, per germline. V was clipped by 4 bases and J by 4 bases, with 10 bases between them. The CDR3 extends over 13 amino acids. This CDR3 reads CASSLQGSYGYTF. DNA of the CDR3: TGTGCCAGCAGTTTGCAGGGTAGCTATGGCTACACCTTC.

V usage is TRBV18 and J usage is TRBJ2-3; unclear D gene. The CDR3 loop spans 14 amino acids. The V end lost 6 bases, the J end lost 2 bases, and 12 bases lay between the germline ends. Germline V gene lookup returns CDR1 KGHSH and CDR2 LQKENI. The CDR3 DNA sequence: TGTGCCAGCTCGGGTTCCTACCTCACAGATACGCAGTATTTT. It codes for CASSGSYLTDTQYF. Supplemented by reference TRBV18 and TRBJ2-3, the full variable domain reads NAGVMQNPRHLVRRRGQEARLRCSPMKGHSHVYWYRQLPEEGLKFMVYLQKENIIDESGMPKERFSAEFPKEGPSILRIQQVVRGDSAAYFCASSGSYLTDTQYFGPGTRLTVL.

The CDR3 DNA sequence: TGTGCCAGTAGTATTTTGGGGTTGGGTCAGCCCCAGCATTTT. Translating it yields CASSILGLGQPQHF. The rearrangement uses TRBV19 and TRBJ1-5; D gene unclear. This CDR3 is built from 14 residues. The ends were cut back, 3 bases at V and 6 bases at J, with 12 bases in the middle. Germline CDR1 reads LNHDA; CDR2 reads SQIVND (reference sequence).

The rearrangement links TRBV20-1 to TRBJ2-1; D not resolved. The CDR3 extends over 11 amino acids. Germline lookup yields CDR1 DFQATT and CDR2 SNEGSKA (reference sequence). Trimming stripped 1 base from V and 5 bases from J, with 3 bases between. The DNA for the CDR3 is TGCAGTGCTAGAGCAGACAATGAGCAGTTCTTC. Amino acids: CSARADNEQFF.